This T cell receptor beta chain is from a study of radiotherapy plus CTLA-4 blockade in lung cancer. CDR3 length: 15 residues. Trimming cost V 4 bases and J 8 bases, with 21 bases left between them. From germline, CDR1 is SGDLS and CDR2 YYNGEE. Sequencing was performed with immunoSEQ multiplex PCR; in TCRdb, only in-frame clones are kept and a portion is missing. The data contain roughly 130,000 clones, 90% of them singletons. This clonotype was obtained from a human donor with non-small cell lung cancer that progressed on radiotherapy plus ipilimumab. Sequences were derived from peripheral blood, sampled from a patient treated with radiotherapy plus ipilimumab. This sequence joins TRBV9 and TRBJ1-2, with TRBD1 as a possible D gene (5 bases). The CDR3 sequence is CASSPQETVAGGYTF. CDR3 nucleotides: TGTGCCAGCAGCCCTCAGGAGACAGTCGCCGGGGGCTACACCTTC. Drawing the rest from reference TRBV9 and TRBJ1-2, the complete variable domain is DSGVTQTPKHLITATGQRVTLRCSPRSGDLSVYWYQQSLDQGLQFLIQYYNGEERAKGNILERFSAQQFPDLHSELNLSSLELGDSALYFCASSPQETVAGGYTFGSGTRLTVV.